These 26 T cell receptor beta chains share one sample of origin, sequenced in a study of blood T cell repertoires in COVID-19. TCRdb keeps only in-frame clones here, not all; method: immunoSEQ multiplex PCR. Of around 150,000 clones listed, 75% to 85% are singletons. Sequenced material: PBMCs or T cells enriched from blood (not recorded which). These receptors were taken from a man in his forties who had recovered from COVID-19.

In nucleotides, the CDR3 is TGCGCCAGCAGTGGCCGGACTACACAAGAGACCCAGTACTTC. Its protein is CASSGRTTQETQYF. V usage is TRBV10-1 and J usage is TRBJ2-5, with a possible D match to TRBD2 (6 bases). Trimming removed 4 bases at V and 2 bases at J, with 11 bases between. The germline V gene encodes CDR1 WNHNN and CDR2 SYGVQD (reference sequence). The CDR3 is 14 amino acids.

This rearrangement joins TRBV19 to TRBJ1-3; the D gene is possibly TRBD1 (5 bases). V lost 10 bases and J lost 3, with 13 bases in between. In germline, CDR1 is LNHDA, CDR2 SQIVND (reference sequence). The CDR3 sequence is 13 residues long. In nucleotides, the CDR3 is TGTGCCACCAGGGAAAAAGGTGGAAACACCATATATTTT. Protein: CATREKGGNTIYF.

This chain uses TRBV7-9 with TRBJ2-7, with 10 bases that match TRBD1. The CDR3 is 18 residues long. Germline V gives CDR1 SEHNR, CDR2 FQNEAQ (reference sequence). V lost 2 bases and J lost 5; bases outside the gene matches: 15. This chain's CDR3 is CASSLWDFPGQGTDEQYV. The CDR3 bases are TGTGCCAGCAGCTTATGGGACTTTCCGGGACAGGGGACAGACGAGCAGTACGTC.

V and J are TRBV12-5 and TRBJ2-2, with D possibly TRBD1 on 5 matching bases. The CDR3 runs 16 residues. The germline V gene has CDR1 LGHNT and CDR2 FRNRAP. V dropped 6 bases and J dropped 5 bases, with 19 bases sitting between them. CDR3 sequence reads: CASGPPWGATTGELFF. The CDR3 region has the DNA TGTGCTAGTGGCCCCCCCTGGGGCGCGACAACCGGGGAGCTGTTTTTT. Based on the CDR3 plus reference TRBV12-5 and TRBJ2-2, the full variable domain is DARVTQTPRHKVTEMGQEVTMRCQPILGHNTVFWYRQTMMQGLELLAYFRNRAPLDDSGMPKDRFSAEMPDATLATLKIQPSEPRDSAVYFCASGPPWGATTGELFFGEGSRLTVL.

The chain employs TRBV9 and TRBJ1-6; 8 nucleotides align to TRBD1. The CDR3 runs to 15 residues. Germline values: CDR1 SGDLS, CDR2 YYNGEE. The V segment lost 4 bases and the J segment 9 bases; nucleotides outside the gene matches: 9. CDR3 sequence (DNA): TGTGCCAGCAGCCCCAGTCCCGGGACAGGTTCACCCCTCCACTTT. Protein: CASSPSPGTGSPLHF.

This chain uses TRBV12-3 or TRBV12-4 with TRBJ2-2; possibly TRBD2 for D (5 bases). Trimming removed 3 bases at V and 13 bases at J, with 15 bases between. CDR3 length: 13 residues. CDR3 amino acids: CASSFRRTYGLFF. CDR3 DNA: TGTGCCAGCAGTTTTAGGAGGACCTACGGGCTGTTTTTT.

There are a few counts of this clone. This rearrangement joins TRBV6-6 to TRBJ1-4; no clear D. This CDR3 region has 12 residues. Germline V gene data show CDR1 as MNHNY and CDR2 as SVGAGI (reference sequence). The V end was cut by 5 bases, the J end by 7 bases, with 8 bases between. As DNA, the CDR3 is TGTGCCAGCAGTGGTCGGAGTGAAAAACTGTTTTTT. This codes for CASSGRSEKLFF.

V gene TRBV3-1 (or the pseudogene TRBV3-2) combines with J gene TRBJ2-1, with 13 positions matching TRBD2. Germline V gene sequence: CDR1 LGHDT, CDR2 YNNKEL (reference sequence). V dropped 2 bases and J dropped 4; count of bases not matched to a gene: 2. This CDR3 spans 16 amino acids. CDR3 bases: TGTGCCAGCAGCCAACAACTAGCGGGGGGGTACAATGAGCAGTTCTTC. Its translation: CASSQQLAGGYNEQFF.

There are a few counts of this clone. The rearrangement links TRBV3-1 (or the pseudogene TRBV3-2) to TRBJ1-1; D gene unclear. The V end lost 2 bases, the J end lost 0 bases, and 4 bases lay between the germline ends. Per germline, CDR1 LGHDT and CDR2 YNNKEL (reference sequence). This CDR3 spans 13 amino acids. Here the CDR3 DNA reads TGTGCCAGCAGCCAACTTTTGAACACTGAAGCTTTCTTT. Encoded protein: CASSQLLNTEAFF.

This clone was counted a single time. The chain joins TRBV24-1 to TRBJ1-2, with TRBD1 identical over 9 bases. Trimming removed 4 bases from V and 2 bases from J; junction bases left unmatched: 7. CDR1 is KGHDR, CDR2 SFDVKD, per germline. The CDR3 runs 16 residues. The CDR3 bases are TGTGCCACCAGTGACCCTCGGACAGGGGAGAACTATGGCTACACCTTC. This sequence encodes CATSDPRTGENYGYTF.

V and J are TRBV15 and TRBJ2-3, with 11 bases matching TRBD2. The CDR3 has 17 amino acids. V shed 1 base and J 2 bases; nucleotides not matched to a gene: 5. Germline V gives CDR1 LNHNV, CDR2 YYDKDF (reference sequence). Here the CDR3 DNA reads TGTGCCACCAGCAGAGCCCTAGCGGGGGGAACCACAGATACGCAGTATTTT. Its protein is CATSRALAGGTTDTQYF. The complete variable domain, with remaining parts taken from reference TRBV15 and TRBJ2-3, reads DAMVIQNPRYQVTQFGKPVTLSCSQTLNHNVMYWYQQKSSQAPKLLFHYYDKDFNNEADTPDNFQSRRPNTSFCFLDIRSPGLGDTAMYLCATSRALAGGTTDTQYFGPGTRLTVL.

The chain combines TRBV5-1 with TRBJ2-3; a possible D gene is TRBD2 (5 bases). CDR1 and CDR2 (germline): SGHRS, YFSETQ. CDR3 size: 15 residues. The V and J ends lost 2 bases and 1 base respectively, with 11 bases between them. CDR3 bases: TGCGCCAGCAGCTTCCGGGGTCGCCGCACAGATACGCAGTATTTT. This encodes CASSFRGRRTDTQYF. The whole variable domain, remainder taken from reference TRBV5-1 and TRBJ2-3, is KAGVTQTPRYLIKTRGQQVTLSCSPISGHRSVSWYQQTPGQGLQFLFEYFSETQRNKGNFPGRFSGRQFSNSRSEMNVSTLELGDSALYLCASSFRGRRTDTQYFGPGTRLTVL.

V and J are TRBV18 and TRBJ1-2; D remains unclear. There are 13 residues in the CDR3. The V gene's germline CDR1 is KGHSH and CDR2 LQKENI. Trimming cost V 2 bases and J 6 bases, with 10 bases left between them. DNA of the CDR3: TGTGCCAGCTCACCAGACGCCCAGGATGGCTACACCTTC. This gives the protein CASSPDAQDGYTF.

This clone has a handful of counts. The V and J genes are TRBV7-2 and TRBJ2-1; TRBD2 agrees at 7 bases. V lost 1 base and J lost 9; bases outside the gene matches: 6. The CDR3 is made up of 14 amino acids. CDR1 is SGHTA and CDR2 is FQGNSA in the germline V gene. The CDR3 region has the DNA TGTGCCAGCAGCTTAGGGGGGGGAGGGATTGAGCAGTTCTTC. Translated: CASSLGGGGIEQFF.

J is TRBJ2-2 and V is TRBV7-3; TRBD2 aligns across 12 bases. V trimming: 5 bases; J trimming: 1 base; junction bases outside the gene matches: 14. CDR1 and CDR2 from the germline V gene are SGHTA and FQGTGA. This CDR3 contains 20 residues. The CDR3 coding sequence is TGTGCCAGCAGCCCCACGGCGGGACTAGCGGGCCAAAAGAACACCGGGGAGCTGTTTTTT. Protein product: CASSPTAGLAGQKNTGELFF. Complete variable domain (other parts from reference TRBV7-3 and TRBJ2-2): GAGVSQTPSNKVTEKGKYVELRCDPISGHTALYWYRQSLGQGPEFLIYFQGTGAADDSGLPNDRFFAVRPEGSVSTLKIQRTERGDSAVYLCASSPTAGLAGQKNTGELFFGEGSRLTVL.

The rearrangement joins TRBV14 to TRBJ1-1; 7 positions match TRBD1. This CDR3 is 16 amino acids long. With 4 bases clipped from V and 5 bases from J, the junction kept 13 bases outside the gene matches. The germline gives CDR1 SGHDN, CDR2 FVKESK. Here the CDR3 DNA reads TGTGCCAGCAGCCCTTCACTTGGACAGGCTTTAACTGAAGCTTTCTTT. This codes for CASSPSLGQALTEAFF.

This clone was found a few times. The gene calls are TRBV19 and TRBJ2-1, with 11 bases identical to TRBD1. The V gene's germline CDR1 is LNHDA and CDR2 SQIVND (reference sequence). CDR3 length equals 18 residues. V lost 7 bases to trimming and J lost 1 base; unmatched junction nucleotides: 12. CDR3 sequence (DNA): TGTGCCAGTATAGAGGGACAGGGGGTAGGATCATCCTACAATGAGCAGTTCTTC. This codes for CASIEGQGVGSSYNEQFF. The full variable domain, in which reference TRBV19 and TRBJ2-1 provide the parts outside the CDR3, is DGGITQSPKYLFRKEGQNVTLSCEQNLNHDAMYWYRQDPGQGLRLIYYSQIVNDFQKGDIAEGYSVSREKKESFPLTVTSAQKNPTAFYLCASIEGQGVGSSYNEQFFGPGTRLTVL.

This chain joins TRBV19 and TRBJ1-1; perhaps TRBD1 as D (6 bases). CDR1 is LNHDA and CDR2 is SQIVND in the germline V gene (reference sequence). The CDR3 is 12 residues long. Trimming pared 9 bases from V and 1 base from J, leaving 9 bases between. The CDR3 reads CASQDRNTEAFF. CDR3 coding DNA: TGTGCCAGCCAGGACAGGAACACTGAAGCTTTCTTT.

V gene TRBV11-3 combines with J gene TRBJ1-1, with TRBD1 matching 7 bases. The J segment lost 1 base and the V segment lost 3 bases, leaving 5 bases of the junction unmatched. CDR1 is SGHNT, CDR2 YENEEA, per germline. CDR3 length: 15 residues. In DNA, the CDR3 is TGTGCCAGCAGCTTGGCCGGGACAGCGAACACTGAAGCTTTCTTT. This sequence encodes CASSLAGTANTEAFF.

The chain carries TRBV5-8 and TRBJ2-7, with 7 bases identical to TRBD2. The V and J ends lost 0 bases and 2 bases, in that order; junction bases with no gene match: 2. The CDR3 covers 14 residues. CDR1 and CDR2 from the germline V gene are SGHTS and YDEGEE. In nucleotides, the CDR3 is TGTGCCAGCAGCTTGGGCGGGGGTACCTACGAGCAGTACGTC. Translation gives CASSLGGGTYEQYV.

The chain combines TRBV5-1 with TRBJ1-2, with a weak D call TRBD1 (6 bases). The CDR3 is 14 amino acids. V lost 4 bases and J 8 bases, leaving 18 bases between the germline ends. Germline V gene sequence: CDR1 SGHRS, CDR2 YFSETQ. The CDR3 reads CASSVGEGVQGYTF. CDR3 nucleotides: TGCGCCAGCAGCGTCGGGGAGGGGGTGCAAGGCTACACCTTC.

The CDR3: CASSGQPGQTSYGYTF. The CDR3, as DNA: TGTGCCAGCAGTGGTCAACCGGGACAGACCTCCTATGGCTACACCTTC. The rearrangement uses TRBV6-1 and TRBJ1-2; TRBD1 matches 7 bases. The length of the CDR3 is 16 residues. J gave up 4 bases and V 4 bases, and 12 bases lay outside the gene matches. Germline V gene lookup returns CDR1 MNHNS and CDR2 SASEGT.

The V and J genes are TRBV6-1 and TRBJ2-3; 13 positions agree with TRBD2. V shed 4 bases and J 3 bases; nucleotides not matched to a gene: 13. CDR1 MNHNS and CDR2 SASEGT come from the germline V gene. The CDR3 is 19 amino acids. The CDR3 DNA reads TGTGCCAGCAGTGGGACCCTAAGGACTAGCGGGGGAAGGACAGATACGCAGTATTTT. This encodes CASSGTLRTSGGRTDTQYF.

The V and J genes are TRBV2 and TRBJ2-3, with TRBD1 matching 7 bases. The CDR3 is 15 residues long. V was pared by 7 bases and J by 0 bases, with 7 bases of the junction left unmatched. Germline CDR1 reads SNHLY; CDR2 reads FYNNEI. The CDR3: CASTTDRQSTDTQYF. The CDR3 bases are TGTGCCAGCACGACGGACAGGCAGAGCACAGATACGCAGTATTTT.

This clone appeared once. The CDR3 DNA is TGCGCCAGCAGCTTGGAGGGAGGGGCGGGAGAAAAACTGTTTTTT. Amino acids: CASSLEGGAGEKLFF. V and J are TRBV5-1 and TRBJ1-4; maybe TRBD1 (5 bases). V was cut by 0 bases and J by 8 bases, with 14 bases left in between. There are 15 residues in the CDR3. Germline CDR1 is SGHRS and CDR2 is YFSETQ.

The chain links TRBV2 to TRBJ2-5; 11 bases are shared with TRBD2. The CDR3 totals 15 residues. The germline V gene has CDR1 SNHLY and CDR2 FYNNEI. V shed 5 bases, J shed 5 bases, and the junction held 7 bases outside the gene matches. Written as DNA, the CDR3 is TGTGCCAGCAGTTCCGGGACTAGCGGTATGGAGACCCAGTACTTC. Residues: CASSSGTSGMETQYF.